This T cell receptor (beta chain) stems from a study of blood T cell repertoires in COVID-19. Study background: The United States, Italy and Spain were the sources of the acute and convalescent COVID-19 samples. In each case, the material was cDNA or gDNA derived from T cells, B-cell-depleted T cells, or PBMCs.

Original handling: Estimates of nucleated cell counts were drawn from the amplification of reference gene primers. The repertoire was sequenced with immunoSEQ multiplex PCR; TCRdb's copy has only in-frame clones and lacks some. V, J and clone size were drawn from that table, and D and trimming were deduced from the DNA. This sample yields approximately 140,000 clones, of which about nine tenths are seen a single time; 3.5% to 4.5% belongs to the top ten. Germline loops: CDR1 SGHTA, CDR2 FQGNSA. The CDR3 is made up of 14 amino acids. Trimming removed 1 base from V and 6 bases from J; junction bases left unmatched: 5.

Sequencing was performed on peripheral blood. The chain employs TRBV7-2 and TRBJ1-1, with 7 bases fitting TRBD1. This TCR derives from a woman in her sixties with active or convalescent COVID-19. The CDR3 loop reads CASSLVEGAPEAFF. CDR3 nucleotides: TGTGCCAGCAGCTTAGTGGAGGGGGCCCCTGAAGCTTTCTTT.